This passage covers 8 T cell receptor beta chains from one sample sequenced in a study of regulatory T cells in long-lasting Graves disease. Time point: newly diagnosed GD, antithyroid drugs for less than 3 months. Generation of the TCR library employed RNA extracted from PBMCs. TCR beta libraries were built with iRepertoire HTBI primers and Arm-PCR of CDR3 regions. TCRdb fed the multiplex PCR reads into MiXCR, producing one record per CDR3 protein. The sample lists about half a million distinct CDR3 sequences, more than 10% occurring once. The data also belong to a second study, concerning T cells in Graves' hyperthyroidism and ophthalmopathy.

The sample here was peripheral blood mononuclear cells (PBMCs), taken at new diagnosis, from a patient treated with antithyroid drugs. The origin of the receptors is a young woman with Graves disease.

This clonotype has a count of ten or more. The rearrangement uses TRBV15 and TRBJ2-1, with TRBD2 identical over 10 bases. The V gene's germline CDR1 is LNHNV and CDR2 YYDKDF (reference sequence). Trimming removed 0 bases from V and 5 bases from J; junction bases left unmatched: 4. This CDR3 spans 16 amino acids. In DNA form, the CDR3 reads TGTGCCACCAGCAGAGAGTATACTAGCGGGAACAATGAGCAGTTCTTC. It specifies CATSREYTSGNNEQFF.

This clonotype showed up many times. In DNA form, the CDR3 reads TGCAGTGCTAGCATGGGCTCTAAGGGGTTTTTT. Protein sequence: CSASMGSKGFF. The chain couples TRBV20-1 to TRBJ1-4, with no clear D. CDR3 length: 11 residues. Germline V gene data show CDR1 as DFQATT and CDR2 as SNEGSKA (reference sequence). Trimming left V 3 bases short and J 16 bases short, with 15 bases between.

This clonotype was found a few times. V usage is TRBV11-2 and J usage is TRBJ2-7; possibly TRBD1 for D (6 bases). The V gene's germline CDR1 is SGHAT and CDR2 FQNNGV. Trimming shortened V by 0 bases and J by 9 bases, and 24 bases separated the two germline ends. The CDR3 consists of 17 residues. The CDR3 sequence is CASSLDRRWTVGPGQYF. In nucleotides, the CDR3 is TGTGCCAGCAGCTTAGATCGGAGGTGGACAGTGGGGCCTGGGCAGTACTTC.

This clonotype was counted only a few times. The chain links TRBV28 to TRBJ1-1, with D possibly TRBD1 on 6 matching bases. CDR1 and CDR2 (germline): MDHEN, SYDVKM. Trimming removed 10 bases from V and 1 base from J, with 10 bases in between. The CDR3 is made up of 12 amino acids. The CDR3 DNA reads TGTGCCATCACGGACAGGAACACTGAAGCTTTCTTT. Its protein is CAITDRNTEAFF.

This clonotype was seen at least ten times. The chain employs TRBV20-1 and TRBJ2-3, with TRBD2 identical over 9 bases. The CDR3 length is 15 residues. V gave up 4 bases and J gave up 7 bases; unmatched junction bases: 12. CDR1 is DFQATT and CDR2 is SNEGSKA in the germline V gene (reference sequence). In DNA, the CDR3 is TGCAGTGCTACTTCGACTAGCGGCTCGGGCCATACGCAGTATTTT. Amino acid sequence: CSATSTSGSGHTQYF.

This clonotype appeared a few times. This chain uses TRBV19 with TRBJ2-1, with D unresolved. The CDR3 has 16 residues. CDR1 is LNHDA and CDR2 is SQIVND in the germline V gene (reference sequence). The V end was cut by 3 bases, the J end by 0 bases, with 12 bases between. The CDR3 reads CASSIRTGASYNEQFF. The CDR3 DNA sequence: TGTGCCAGTAGTATCCGGACCGGAGCCTCCTACAATGAGCAGTTCTTC.

The chain employs TRBV7-2 and TRBJ2-3; D is perhaps TRBD1 (5 bases). Germline V lookup: CDR1 SGHTA, CDR2 FQGNSA. Deletions cut 5 bases from V and 8 bases from J, with 20 bases between. The CDR3 totals 15 residues. The chain's CDR3 is CASSVQGSSRGTQYF. CDR3 DNA sequence: TGTGCCAGCAGCGTCCAGGGTTCGAGCCGAGGTACGCAGTATTTT.

This clonotype was detected many times. The J gene is TRBJ2-5, the V gene TRBV11-3; D is perhaps TRBD2 (5 bases). Germline CDR1 is SGHNT and CDR2 is YENEEA. Trimming removed 7 bases at V and 0 bases at J, with 18 bases between. The CDR3 extends over 16 amino acids. CDR3: CASKKPQAGYQETQYF. CDR3 nucleotide sequence: TGTGCCAGCAAGAAGCCCCAGGCGGGTTACCAAGAGACCCAGTACTTC. Based on the CDR3 plus reference TRBV11-3 and TRBJ2-5, the full variable domain is EAGVVQSPRYKIIEKKQPVAFWCNPISGHNTLYWYLQNLGQGPELLIRYENEEAVDDSQLPKDRFSAERLKGVDSTLKIQPAELGDSAVYLCASKKPQAGYQETQYFGPGTRLLVL.